This TCR beta chain emerged from a study of blood T cell repertoires in COVID-19. At the level of the study: Acute-phase and convalescent COVID-19 samples originated in the United States, Italy and Spain. From T cells, B-cell-depleted T cells, or PBMCs came the material, which was cDNA or gDNA.

Source study methods: The authors estimated nucleated cell counts from reference gene primer amplification. Data came from immunoSEQ multiplex PCR; TCRdb stores just in-frame clones and leaves some out. V, J and clone size were drawn from that table, and D and trimming were deduced from the DNA. The sample shows 100,000 to 150,000 clones, about 87% of them seen only once. Germline-derived CDR1 and CDR2 are SNHLY and FYNNEI. Trimming took 6 bases from V and 5 from J, leaving 11 bases between them. The CDR3 is 13 amino acids. The clonotype originates from a man between 50 and 59 years old with acute or convalescent COVID-19. The sample was peripheral blood. The J gene is TRBJ1-5, the V gene TRBV2; weak D call: TRBD1 (6 bases). CDR3 DNA sequence: TGTGCCAGCAGCCCAGGGGAGTATCAGCCCCAGCATTTT. As protein: CASSPGEYQPQHF.